The 20 T cell receptor beta chains presented below share a single source sample, sequenced in a study of identical twins. Each CDR3 protein is one row after TCRdb ran MiXCR on the 5' RACE reads. This sample has about 890,000 distinct CDR3 sequences, with 10% to 15% found just once. This sample was also put to use in a study of yellow fever vaccine responses in identical twins.

Sequencing used PBMCs. The receptors shown here come from a woman between 18 and 29 years old in good health.

To note about this clonotype: Possible read error: a much larger clone is one base away. The chain recombines TRBV15 with TRBJ2-1; D is ambiguous. The CDR3 covers 10 residues. Looked up from germline, CDR1 is LNHNV and CDR2 is YYDKDF (reference sequence). The V end was cut by 6 bases, the J end by 5 bases, with 2 bases between. DNA of the CDR3: TGTGCCACCAGTCACAATGAGCAGTTCTTC. Translation: CATSHNEQFF.

This clonotype was counted only a few times. One end of the junction is discordant with germline, which a read error may explain. This sequence joins TRBV20-1 and TRBJ2-7; the match to TRBD2 covers 15 bases. Germline CDR1 DFQATT, CDR2 SNEGSKA (reference sequence). This CDR3 contains 17 residues. The CDR3 DNA sequence: TGCAGTGCCAGAGGACTAGCGGGAGGGGGCATGGGCTACGAGCAGTACTTC. It is translated as CSARGLAGGGMGYEQYF.

The chain carries TRBV6-1 and TRBJ1-1, with a tentative D call TRBD1 (5 bases). Trimming pared 2 bases from V and 2 bases from J, leaving 18 bases between. The germline V gene encodes CDR1 MNHNS and CDR2 SASEGT. The CDR3 covers 17 residues. The CDR3 region is CASSEPKLQVRNTEAFF. The CDR3 nucleotides are TGTGCCAGCAGTGAACCCAAACTACAGGTTCGCAACACTGAAGCTTTCTTT.

This chain connects TRBV12-3 or TRBV12-4 to TRBJ1-2, with D possibly being TRBD1 (6 bases). The CDR3 has 14 amino acids. Trimming removed 2 bases from V and 2 bases from J, with 9 bases in between. CDR3 region: CASSLRQVNYGYTF. CDR3 coding DNA: TGTGCCAGCAGTTTAAGACAGGTGAACTATGGCTACACCTTC.

This clonotype was detected a few times. The rearrangement joins TRBV6-1 to TRBJ2-3; 9 bases fit TRBD2. Germline CDR1 reads MNHNS; CDR2 reads SASEGT. The CDR3 is made up of 14 amino acids. J gave up 5 bases and V 8 bases, and 8 bases lay outside the gene matches. This chain's CDR3 is CASGGGGAGDTQYF. The CDR3 DNA follows: TGTGCCAGCGGTGGCGGGGGGGCCGGAGATACGCAGTATTTT.

This chain uses TRBV6-5 with TRBJ2-1; tentatively, D is TRBD2 (6 bases). With 4 bases removed from V and 8 bases from J, the gap between germline ends came to 18 bases. This CDR3 has 15 residues. Germline V gene data show CDR1 as MNHEY and CDR2 as SVGAGI. The CDR3 is CASSSELGSFDEQFF. CDR3 DNA: TGTGCCAGCAGTTCAGAACTCGGGAGTTTCGATGAGCAGTTCTTC.

This clonotype was observed a few times. The chain employs TRBV5-1 and TRBJ1-6; 7 bases align to TRBD1. CDR1 and CDR2 from the germline V gene are SGHRS and YFSETQ. The CDR3 has 14 residues. V lost 3 bases to trimming and J lost 9 bases; unmatched junction nucleotides: 6. This chain's CDR3 is CASSSDRDLSPLHF. The CDR3 nucleotides are TGCGCCAGCAGCTCCGACAGGGACCTTTCACCCCTCCACTTT. Variable domain in full (rest from reference TRBV5-1 and TRBJ1-6): KAGVTQTPRYLIKTRGQQVTLSCSPISGHRSVSWYQQTPGQGLQFLFEYFSETQRNKGNFPGRFSGRQFSNSRSEMNVSTLELGDSALYLCASSSDRDLSPLHFGNGTRLTVT.

This clonotype was recorded a few times. The J gene is TRBJ2-1, the V gene TRBV12-3 or TRBV12-4, with D uncertain. The CDR3 sequence is 12 residues long. Trimming removed 6 bases from V and 10 bases from J, with 13 bases in between. CDR3 amino acids: CASSIVPYEQFF. As DNA, the CDR3 is TGTGCCAGCAGCATAGTTCCCTACGAGCAGTTCTTC.

This sequence joins TRBV29-1 and TRBJ2-1, with 9 bases matching TRBD2. Germline trimming cut 2 bases from V and 0 bases from J; bases unmatched to any gene: 5. The germline V gene encodes CDR1 SQVTM and CDR2 ANQGSEA. This CDR3 is 16 amino acids long. Here the CDR3 reads CSVESQREDSYNEQFF. For the CDR3, the DNA is TGCAGCGTTGAATCTCAGCGGGAGGACTCCTACAATGAGCAGTTCTTC.

The chain links TRBV5-1 to TRBJ2-6; TRBD1 aligns across 9 bases. In germline, CDR1 is SGHRS, CDR2 YFSETQ. The J segment lost 0 bases and the V segment lost 4 bases, leaving 5 bases of the junction unmatched. This CDR3 region has 17 residues. The DNA of the CDR3 is TGCGCCAGCAGCCCGGGACAGGGAAACTCTGGGGCCAACGTCCTGACTTTC. Its protein product is CASSPGQGNSGANVLTF.

The chain carries TRBV27 and TRBJ2-1, with a weak D call TRBD2 (6 bases). V was clipped by 9 bases and J by 2 bases, with 14 bases between them. Looked up from germline, CDR1 is MNHEY and CDR2 is SMNVEV (reference sequence). This CDR3 is built from 14 residues. In nucleotides, the CDR3 is TGTGCCAGTAGCGTAACGGGGGCCTACAATGAGCAGTTCTTC. Its protein product is CASSVTGAYNEQFF.

This clonotype has only a few counts. The chain uses TRBV15 and TRBJ1-2; D not certain. V lost 9 bases and J 4 bases, leaving 15 bases between the germline ends. The length of the CDR3 is 13 residues. Germline-derived CDR1 and CDR2 are LNHNV and YYDKDF (reference sequence). The CDR3 DNA reads TGTGCCACTTCTACGGGTTCGGGCTATGGCTACACCTTC. Translating it yields CATSTGSGYGYTF.

V usage is TRBV4-2 and J usage is TRBJ1-4; D unresolved. This CDR3 region has 16 residues. The V and J ends lost 0 bases and 2 bases respectively, with 10 bases between them. Germline CDR1 is LGHNA and CDR2 is YNFKEQ. In DNA form, the CDR3 reads TGTGCCAGCAGCCAAGATTGGGCGACGACTAATGAAAAACTGTTTTTT. Its translation is CASSQDWATTNEKLFF.

This clonotype was counted a few times. The chain uses TRBV9 and TRBJ1-3; D unclear. This CDR3 spans 14 amino acids. Trimming pared 0 bases from V and 2 bases from J, leaving 6 bases between. Per the germline V gene, CDR1 is SGDLS and CDR2 is YYNGEE. CDR3 bases: TGTGCCAGCAGCGTAGCGGCAGCTGGAAACACCATATATTTT. Translating it yields CASSVAAAGNTIYF. Using reference TRBV9 and TRBJ1-3 for the parts outside the CDR3, the full variable domain is DSGVTQTPKHLITATGQRVTLRCSPRSGDLSVYWYQQSLDQGLQFLIQYYNGEERAKGNILERFSAQQFPDLHSELNLSSLELGDSALYFCASSVAAAGNTIYFGEGSWLTVV.

The chain links TRBV7-6 to TRBJ2-1; weak D call: TRBD2 (6 bases). Per the germline V gene, CDR1 is SGHVS and CDR2 is FNYEAQ. The V gene lost 1 base and the J gene lost 8 bases, with 21 bases spanning the gap. The CDR3 runs to 17 residues. Here the CDR3 reads CASSLGLLATRWDEQFF. As DNA, the CDR3 is TGTGCCAGCAGCTTAGGACTCCTAGCGACCCGATGGGATGAGCAGTTCTTC.

This clonotype has just a few counts. The gene calls are TRBV6-5 and TRBJ2-1, with 9 bases matching TRBD2. V lost 2 bases, J lost 3 bases, and 14 bases stayed unmatched. The CDR3 loop spans 19 amino acids. The germline V gene encodes CDR1 MNHEY and CDR2 SVGAGI. The CDR3 is CASSYPRGPAGGVYNEQFF. CDR3 nucleotide sequence: TGTGCCAGCAGTTACCCACGTGGGCCAGCGGGGGGAGTCTACAATGAGCAGTTCTTC.

This clonotype was picked up a small number of times. CDR3 region: CSASSGTGNRDEQFF. In DNA form, the CDR3 reads TGCAGTGCTAGCTCAGGGACAGGGAATAGGGATGAGCAGTTCTTC. The chain recombines TRBV20-1 with TRBJ2-1, with 9 bases fitting TRBD1. Germline CDR1 and CDR2: DFQATT and SNEGSKA (reference sequence). V shed 3 bases, J shed 8 bases, and the junction held 11 bases outside the gene matches. CDR3 length equals 15 residues.

This sequence joins TRBV20-1 and TRBJ2-7, with D possibly matching TRBD1 (6 bases). Trimming took off 3 bases at V and 0 bases at J, with 12 bases between the two ends. The CDR3 has 14 amino acids. Looked up from germline, CDR1 is DFQATT and CDR2 is SNEGSKA (reference sequence). Here the CDR3 DNA reads TGCAGTGCTAGCCGTCAGGGGCTCTCCTACGAGCAGTACTTC. Encoded protein: CSASRQGLSYEQYF.

CDR3 in amino acids: CASSLSTGVSYNEQFF. In nucleotides, the CDR3 is TGTGCCAGCAGCTTGTCGACAGGGGTCTCCTACAATGAGCAGTTCTTC. The gene calls are TRBV5-5 and TRBJ2-1; 8 nucleotides line up with TRBD1. Germline CDR1 reads SGHKS; CDR2 reads YYEKEE (reference sequence). The junction had 3 bases not matched to a gene; V was cut back by 1 base and J by 0 bases. The CDR3 extends over 16 amino acids.

The chain couples TRBV15 to TRBJ2-5; 9 bases fit TRBD2. Looked up from germline, CDR1 is LNHNV and CDR2 is YYDKDF (reference sequence). With V trimmed by 0 bases and J by 3 bases, 17 bases remained unmatched. The CDR3 extends over 20 amino acids. The CDR3 coding sequence is TGTGCCACCAGCAGAGATTTGGCCCCTCTGACTAGCGGAAACGAAGAGACCCAGTACTTC. Its protein is CATSRDLAPLTSGNEETQYF.